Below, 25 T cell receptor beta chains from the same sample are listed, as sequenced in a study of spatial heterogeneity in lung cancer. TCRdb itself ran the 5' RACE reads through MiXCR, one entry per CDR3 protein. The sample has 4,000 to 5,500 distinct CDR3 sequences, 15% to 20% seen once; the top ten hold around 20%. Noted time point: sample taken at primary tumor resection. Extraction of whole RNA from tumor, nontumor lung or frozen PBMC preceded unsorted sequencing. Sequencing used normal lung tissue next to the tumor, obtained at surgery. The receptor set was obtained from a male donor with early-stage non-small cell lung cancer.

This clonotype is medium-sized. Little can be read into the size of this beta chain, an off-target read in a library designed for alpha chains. CDR3 DNA: TGTGCCAGCAGGCACGGGACTGAAGCTTTCTTT. Amino acids: CASRHGTEAFF. This chain uses TRBV28 with TRBJ1-1; D call uncertain. Trimming removed 6 bases at V and 5 bases at J, with 7 bases between. The germline CDR1 and CDR2 sequences are MDHEN and SYDVKM. This CDR3 comprises 11 residues.

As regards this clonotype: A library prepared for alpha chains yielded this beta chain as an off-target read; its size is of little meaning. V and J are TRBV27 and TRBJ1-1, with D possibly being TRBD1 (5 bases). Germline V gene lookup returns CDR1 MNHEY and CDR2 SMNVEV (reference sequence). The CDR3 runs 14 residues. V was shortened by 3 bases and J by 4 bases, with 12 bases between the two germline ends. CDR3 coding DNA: TGTGCCAGCAGTTTTGTAGGGGCTTCCACTGAAGCTTTCTTT. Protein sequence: CASSFVGASTEAFF.

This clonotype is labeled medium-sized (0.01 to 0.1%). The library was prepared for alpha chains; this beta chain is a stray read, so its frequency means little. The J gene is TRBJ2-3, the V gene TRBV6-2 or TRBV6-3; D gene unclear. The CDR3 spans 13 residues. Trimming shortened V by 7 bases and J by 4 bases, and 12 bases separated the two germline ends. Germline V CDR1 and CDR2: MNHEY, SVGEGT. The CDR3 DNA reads TGTGCCAGCATCCCGGACGGCTCAGATACGCAGTATTTT. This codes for CASIPDGSDTQYF.

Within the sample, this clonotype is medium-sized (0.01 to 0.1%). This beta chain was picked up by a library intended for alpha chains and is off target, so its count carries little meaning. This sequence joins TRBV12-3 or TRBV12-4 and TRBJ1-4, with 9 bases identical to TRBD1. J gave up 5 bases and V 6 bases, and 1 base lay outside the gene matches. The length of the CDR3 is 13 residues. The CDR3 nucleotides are TGTGCCAGCAGAGACAGGGGGAATGAAAAACTGTTTTTT. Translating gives CASRDRGNEKLFF.

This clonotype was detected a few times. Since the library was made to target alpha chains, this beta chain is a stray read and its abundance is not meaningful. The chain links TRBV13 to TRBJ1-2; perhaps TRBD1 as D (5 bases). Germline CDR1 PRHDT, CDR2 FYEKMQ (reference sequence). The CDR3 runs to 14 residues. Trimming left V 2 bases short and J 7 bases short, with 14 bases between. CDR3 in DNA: TGTGCCAGCAGCTTACAGGGATCCCCTAGTGGCTACACCTTC. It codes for CASSLQGSPSGYTF.

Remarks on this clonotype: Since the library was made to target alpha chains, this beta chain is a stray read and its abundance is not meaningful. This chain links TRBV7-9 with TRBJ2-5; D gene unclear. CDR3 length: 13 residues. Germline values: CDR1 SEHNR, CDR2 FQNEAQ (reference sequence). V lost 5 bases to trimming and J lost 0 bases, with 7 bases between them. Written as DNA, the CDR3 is TGTGCCAGCAGCCCCCGGAACCAAGAGACCCAGTACTTC. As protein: CASSPRNQETQYF. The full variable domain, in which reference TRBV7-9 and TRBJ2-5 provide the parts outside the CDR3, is DTGVSQNPRHKITKRGQNVTFRCDPISEHNRLYWYRQTLGQGPEFLTYFQNEAQLEKSRLLSDRFSAERPKGSFSTLEIQRTEQGDSAMYLCASSPRNQETQYFGPGTRLLVL.

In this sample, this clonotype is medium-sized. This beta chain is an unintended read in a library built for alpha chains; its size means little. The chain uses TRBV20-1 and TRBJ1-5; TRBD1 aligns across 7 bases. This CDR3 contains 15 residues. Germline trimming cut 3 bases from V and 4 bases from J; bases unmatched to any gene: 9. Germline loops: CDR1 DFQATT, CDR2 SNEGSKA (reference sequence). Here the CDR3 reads CSASGRDRSNQPQHF. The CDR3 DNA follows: TGCAGTGCTAGCGGCCGGGACAGATCGAATCAGCCCCAGCATTTT.

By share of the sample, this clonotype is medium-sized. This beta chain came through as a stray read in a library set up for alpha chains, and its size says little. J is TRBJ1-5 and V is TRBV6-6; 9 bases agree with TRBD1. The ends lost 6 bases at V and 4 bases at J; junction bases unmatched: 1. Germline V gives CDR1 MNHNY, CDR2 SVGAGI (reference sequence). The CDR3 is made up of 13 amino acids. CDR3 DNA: TGTGCCAGCAGGGGGACAGGGAATCAGCCCCAGCATTTT. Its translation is CASRGTGNQPQHF.

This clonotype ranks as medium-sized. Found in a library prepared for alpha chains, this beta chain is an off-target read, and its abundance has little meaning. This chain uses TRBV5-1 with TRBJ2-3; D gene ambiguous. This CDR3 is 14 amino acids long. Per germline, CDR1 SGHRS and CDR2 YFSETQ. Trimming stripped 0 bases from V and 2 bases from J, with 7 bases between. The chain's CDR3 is CASSLETPTDTQYF. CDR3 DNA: TGCGCCAGCAGCTTGGAGACTCCCACAGATACGCAGTATTTT. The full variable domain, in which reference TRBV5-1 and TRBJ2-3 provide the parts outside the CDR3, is KAGVTQTPRYLIKTRGQQVTLSCSPISGHRSVSWYQQTPGQGLQFLFEYFSETQRNKGNFPGRFSGRQFSNSRSEMNVSTLELGDSALYLCASSLETPTDTQYFGPGTRLTVL.

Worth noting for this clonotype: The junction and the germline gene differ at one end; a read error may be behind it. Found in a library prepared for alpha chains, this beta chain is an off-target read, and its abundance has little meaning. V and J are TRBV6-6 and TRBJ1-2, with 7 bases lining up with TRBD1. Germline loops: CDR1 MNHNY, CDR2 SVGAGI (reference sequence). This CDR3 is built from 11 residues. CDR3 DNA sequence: TGTGCCAGCAGTACACTACAGGGGCCATCCTTC. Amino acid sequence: CASSTLQGPSF.

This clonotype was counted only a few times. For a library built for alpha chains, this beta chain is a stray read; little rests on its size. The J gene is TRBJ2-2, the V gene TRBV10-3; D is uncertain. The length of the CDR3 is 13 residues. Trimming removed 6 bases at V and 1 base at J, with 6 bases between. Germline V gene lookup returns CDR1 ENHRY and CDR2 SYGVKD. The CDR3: CAIRGENTGELFF. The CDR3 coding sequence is TGTGCCATCAGGGGCGAGAACACCGGGGAGCTGTTTTTT.

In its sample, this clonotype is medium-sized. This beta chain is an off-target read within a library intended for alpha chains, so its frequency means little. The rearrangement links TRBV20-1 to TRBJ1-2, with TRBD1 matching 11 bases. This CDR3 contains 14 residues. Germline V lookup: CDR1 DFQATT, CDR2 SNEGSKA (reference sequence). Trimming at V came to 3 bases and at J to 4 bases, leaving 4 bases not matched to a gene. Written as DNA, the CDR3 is TGCAGTGCTAGGGGGACAGGGGGTGCCTATGGCTACACCTTC. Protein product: CSARGTGGAYGYTF.

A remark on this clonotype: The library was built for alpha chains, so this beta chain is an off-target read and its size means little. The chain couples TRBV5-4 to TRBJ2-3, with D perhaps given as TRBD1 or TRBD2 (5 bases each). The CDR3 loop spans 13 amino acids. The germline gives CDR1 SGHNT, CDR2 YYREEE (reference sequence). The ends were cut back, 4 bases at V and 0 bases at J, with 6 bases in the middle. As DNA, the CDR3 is TGTGCCAGCAGCAGGGACAGCACAGATACGCAGTATTTT. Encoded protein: CASSRDSTDTQYF.

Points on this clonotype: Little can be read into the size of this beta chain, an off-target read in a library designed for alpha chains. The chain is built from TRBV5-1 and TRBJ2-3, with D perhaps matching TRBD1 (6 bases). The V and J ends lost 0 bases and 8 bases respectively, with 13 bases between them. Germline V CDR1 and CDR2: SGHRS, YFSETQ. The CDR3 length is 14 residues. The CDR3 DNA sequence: TGCGCCAGCAGCTTGGCTGGGGGCGTCGGTACGCAGTATTTT. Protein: CASSLAGGVGTQYF.

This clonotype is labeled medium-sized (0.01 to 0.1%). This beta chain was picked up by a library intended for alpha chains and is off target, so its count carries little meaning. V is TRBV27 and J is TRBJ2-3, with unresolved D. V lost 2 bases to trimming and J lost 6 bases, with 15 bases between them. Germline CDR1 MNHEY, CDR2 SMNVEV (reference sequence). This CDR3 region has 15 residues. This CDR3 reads CASSLRVDGRDTQYF. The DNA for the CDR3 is TGTGCCAGCAGTTTACGTGTCGACGGGCGGGATACGCAGTATTTT.

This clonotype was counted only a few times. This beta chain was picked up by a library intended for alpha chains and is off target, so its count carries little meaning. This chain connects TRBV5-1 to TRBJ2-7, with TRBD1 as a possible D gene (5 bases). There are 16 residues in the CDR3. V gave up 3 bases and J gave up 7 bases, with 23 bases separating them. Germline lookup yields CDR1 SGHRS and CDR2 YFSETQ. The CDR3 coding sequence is TGCGCCAGCAGCTACTTACAGGTGGGCCCCTTCTCTGAGCAGTACTTC. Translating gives CASSYLQVGPFSEQYF.

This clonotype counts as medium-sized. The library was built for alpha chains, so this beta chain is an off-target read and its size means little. The CDR3 region has the DNA TGTGCCAGCAGCCCCTACCGCACCGTGACAGGGGGACAAGAGACCCAGTACTTC. As protein: CASSPYRTVTGGQETQYF. The chain combines TRBV3-1 with TRBJ2-5, with 9 bases that match TRBD1. From germline, CDR1 is LGHDT and CDR2 YNNKEL (reference sequence). Trimming took 4 bases from V and 2 from J; bases not matched to a gene: 14. CDR3 length: 18 amino acids.

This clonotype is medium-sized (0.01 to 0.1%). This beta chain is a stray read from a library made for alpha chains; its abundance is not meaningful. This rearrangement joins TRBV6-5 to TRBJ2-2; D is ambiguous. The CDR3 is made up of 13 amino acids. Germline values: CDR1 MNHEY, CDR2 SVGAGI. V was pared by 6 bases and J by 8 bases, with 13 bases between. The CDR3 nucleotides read TGTGCCAGCAGGGGCCTAGGAAGGGGGGAGCTGTTTTTT. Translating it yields CASRGLGRGELFF.

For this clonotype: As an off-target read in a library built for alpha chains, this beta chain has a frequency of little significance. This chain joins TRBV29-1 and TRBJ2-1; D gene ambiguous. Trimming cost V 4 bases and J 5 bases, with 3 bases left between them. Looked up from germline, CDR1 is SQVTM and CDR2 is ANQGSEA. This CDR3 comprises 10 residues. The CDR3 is CSVANNEQFF. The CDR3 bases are TGCAGCGTTGCTAACAATGAGCAGTTCTTC.

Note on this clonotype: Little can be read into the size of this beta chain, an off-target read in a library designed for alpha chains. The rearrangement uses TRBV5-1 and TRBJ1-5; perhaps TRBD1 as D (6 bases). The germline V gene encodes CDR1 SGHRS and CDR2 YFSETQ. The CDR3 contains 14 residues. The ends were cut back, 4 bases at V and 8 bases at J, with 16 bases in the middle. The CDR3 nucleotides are TGCGCCAGCAGCCCGGAGGGGGGGGGCGAGCCCCAGCATTTT. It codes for CASSPEGGGEPQHF. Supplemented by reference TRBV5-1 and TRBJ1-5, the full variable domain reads KAGVTQTPRYLIKTRGQQVTLSCSPISGHRSVSWYQQTPGQGLQFLFEYFSETQRNKGNFPGRFSGRQFSNSRSEMNVSTLELGDSALYLCASSPEGGGEPQHFGDGTRLSIL.

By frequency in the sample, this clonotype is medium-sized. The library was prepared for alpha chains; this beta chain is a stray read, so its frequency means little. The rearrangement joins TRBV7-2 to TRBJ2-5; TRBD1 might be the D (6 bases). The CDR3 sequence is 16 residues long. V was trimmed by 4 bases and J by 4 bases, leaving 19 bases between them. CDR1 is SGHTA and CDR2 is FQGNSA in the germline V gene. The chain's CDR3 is CASSSRTSGVGETQYF. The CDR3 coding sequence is TGTGCCAGCAGCTCGAGGACATCAGGGGTAGGAGAGACCCAGTACTTC.

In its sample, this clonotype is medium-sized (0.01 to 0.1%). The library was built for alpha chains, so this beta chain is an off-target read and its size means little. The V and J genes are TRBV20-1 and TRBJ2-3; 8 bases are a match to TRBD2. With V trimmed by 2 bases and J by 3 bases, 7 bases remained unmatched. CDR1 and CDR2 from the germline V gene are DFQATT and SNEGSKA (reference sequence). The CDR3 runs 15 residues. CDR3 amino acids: CSARRTSGLTDTQYF. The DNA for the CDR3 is TGCAGTGCTAGACGAACTAGCGGTCTGACAGATACGCAGTATTTT.

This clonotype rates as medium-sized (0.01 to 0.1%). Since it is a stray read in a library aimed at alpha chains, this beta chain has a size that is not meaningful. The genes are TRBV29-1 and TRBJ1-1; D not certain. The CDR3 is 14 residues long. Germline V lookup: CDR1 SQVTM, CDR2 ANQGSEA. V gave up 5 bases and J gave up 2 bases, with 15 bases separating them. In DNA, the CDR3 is TGCAGCGTTCCGATGCGCGGATTCAACACTGAAGCTTTCTTT. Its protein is CSVPMRGFNTEAFF.

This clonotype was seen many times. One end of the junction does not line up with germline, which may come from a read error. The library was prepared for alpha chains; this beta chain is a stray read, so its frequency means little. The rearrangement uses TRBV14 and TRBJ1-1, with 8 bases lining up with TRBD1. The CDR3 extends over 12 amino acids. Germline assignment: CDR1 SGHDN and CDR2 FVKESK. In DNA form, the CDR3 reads TGTGCCAGCAGCCAAGATTACGGGGACAGGCACTTT. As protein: CASSQDYGDRHF.

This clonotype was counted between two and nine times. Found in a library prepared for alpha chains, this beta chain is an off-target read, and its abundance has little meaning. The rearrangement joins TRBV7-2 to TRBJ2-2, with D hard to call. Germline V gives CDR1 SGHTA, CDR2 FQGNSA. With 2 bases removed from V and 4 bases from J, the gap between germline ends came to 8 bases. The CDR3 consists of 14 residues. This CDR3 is CASSLSWGTGELFF. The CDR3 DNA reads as TGTGCCAGCAGCTTATCGTGGGGCACCGGGGAGCTGTTTTTT.